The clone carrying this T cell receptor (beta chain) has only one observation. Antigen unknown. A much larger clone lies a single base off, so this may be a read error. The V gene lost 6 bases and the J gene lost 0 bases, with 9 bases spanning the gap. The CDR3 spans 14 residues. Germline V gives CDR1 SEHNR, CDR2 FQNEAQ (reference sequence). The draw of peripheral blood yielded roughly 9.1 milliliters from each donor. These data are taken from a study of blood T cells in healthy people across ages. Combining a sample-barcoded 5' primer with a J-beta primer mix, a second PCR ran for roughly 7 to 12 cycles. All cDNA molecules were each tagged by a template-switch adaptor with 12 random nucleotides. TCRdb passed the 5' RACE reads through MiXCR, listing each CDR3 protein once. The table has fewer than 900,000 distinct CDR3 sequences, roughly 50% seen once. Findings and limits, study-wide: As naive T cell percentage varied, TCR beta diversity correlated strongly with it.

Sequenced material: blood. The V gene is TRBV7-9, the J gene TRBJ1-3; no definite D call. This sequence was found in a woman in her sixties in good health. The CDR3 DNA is TGTGCCAGCAGTCCTCAGCTCTCTGGAAACACCATATATTTT. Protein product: CASSPQLSGNTIYF.